This passage covers 10 T cell receptor beta chains from one sample sequenced in a study of T cell repertoires in cytomegalovirus infection. One entry per CDR3 protein results from TCRdb running MiXCR on the reads. Among around 740,000 distinct CDR3 sequences, about a third were seen once, and the ten largest hold under 3.5%. Sequenced sample: PBMCs. These receptors came from a human donor in good health (CMV status not recorded). Some clones in this sample may be carry-over from other donors' samples.

This clonotype occurred a few times. As DNA, the CDR3 is TGTGCCACCAGCAGAGGACGCATAGCGGGACAGCATACAGATACGCAGTATTTT. This translates into CATSRGRIAGQHTDTQYF. This chain links TRBV15 with TRBJ2-3; D might be TRBD2 (8 bases). Trimming removed 1 base from V and 3 bases from J, with 20 bases in between. The germline V gene encodes CDR1 LNHNV and CDR2 YYDKDF (reference sequence). The CDR3 extends over 18 amino acids.

The CDR3 region is CASTRGGGHTEAFF. The CDR3 coding sequence is TGTGCCAGCACGCGCGGGGGGGGGCACACTGAAGCTTTCTTT. This chain connects TRBV27 to TRBJ1-1; a weak D match, TRBD1 (6 bases). Trimming stripped 7 bases from V and 3 bases from J, with 15 bases between. CDR3 length: 14 residues. Germline V gene data show CDR1 as MNHEY and CDR2 as SMNVEV (reference sequence).

In this sample, this clonotype turned up a few times. The chain has TRBV7-8 and TRBJ2-3, with TRBD1 matching over 9 bases. The V segment lost 4 bases and the J segment 0 bases; nucleotides outside the gene matches: 5. The germline V gene has CDR1 SGHVS and CDR2 FQNEAQ. This CDR3 region has 16 residues. The CDR3 bases are TGTGCCAGCAGCTGGGGGACAGGGACTAGCACAGATACGCAGTATTTT. Amino acid sequence: CASSWGTGTSTDTQYF.

The rearrangement links TRBV20-1 to TRBJ2-7; tentatively, D is TRBD1 (6 bases). V dropped 5 bases and J dropped 4 bases, with 9 bases sitting between them. Per germline, CDR1 DFQATT and CDR2 SNEGSKA (reference sequence). The CDR3 spans 11 residues. The CDR3 DNA follows: TGCAGTGCTTTACAGGGATACGAGCAGTACTTC. The encoded protein is CSALQGYEQYF.

This clonotype showed up many times. V and J are TRBV7-3 and TRBJ2-2, with D possibly called TRBD1 or TRBD2 (5 bases each). The V end was cut by 3 bases, the J end by 5 bases, with 7 bases between. The V gene's germline CDR1 is SGHTA and CDR2 FQGTGA. CDR3 length: 13 amino acids. CDR3 protein: CASSFGATGELFF. The CDR3 bases are TGTGCCAGCAGCTTCGGGGCAACCGGGGAGCTGTTTTTT.

The chain uses TRBV10-3 and TRBJ1-5; D is unclear. V gave up 10 bases and J gave up 0 bases, with 10 bases separating them. Germline V gene data show CDR1 as ENHRY and CDR2 as SYGVKD. This CDR3 has 13 residues. CDR3 sequence reads: CATNPNSNQPQHF. Written as DNA, the CDR3 is TGTGCCACCAATCCGAATAGCAATCAGCCCCAGCATTTT.

This clonotype was observed a few times. The chain combines TRBV12-3 or TRBV12-4 with TRBJ2-7, with a weak D call TRBD1 (6 bases). V was shortened by 0 bases and J by 8 bases, with 14 bases between the two germline ends. CDR3 length: 14 amino acids. The CDR3 region is CASSLAKQGVKQYF. The DNA of the CDR3 is TGTGCCAGCAGTTTAGCGAAACAGGGTGTTAAGCAGTACTTC.

The chain recombines TRBV5-1 with TRBJ1-1, with TRBD1 matching 7 bases. Germline-derived CDR1 and CDR2 are SGHRS and YFSETQ. The CDR3 is 17 amino acids. Losses at the gene ends were 0 bases for V and 0 bases for J; bases not matched to a gene: 8. CDR3 DNA sequence: TGCGCCAGCAGCTTGGTCGCAGGGGGTAAGATGAACACTGAAGCTTTCTTT. Translating gives CASSLVAGGKMNTEAFF.

The V and J genes are TRBV19 and TRBJ1-1; weak D call: TRBD1 (5 bases). Germline CDR1 reads LNHDA; CDR2 reads SQIVND (reference sequence). V lost 6 bases and J lost 5, with 13 bases in between. The CDR3 length is 13 residues. CDR3 residues: CASRARERTEAFF. CDR3 DNA: TGTGCCAGTAGAGCCAGGGAACGAACTGAAGCTTTCTTT.

The V call is TRBV6-6, the J call TRBJ2-6; TRBD2 is a possible D gene (6 bases). Trimming left V 5 bases short and J 2 bases short, with 13 bases between. CDR3 length: 16 residues. Germline V CDR1 and CDR2: MNHNY, SVGAGI (reference sequence). CDR3 region: CASSTRWGAGANVLTF. CDR3 nucleotide sequence: TGTGCCAGCAGTACCCGTTGGGGGGCTGGGGCCAACGTCCTGACTTTC.